This TCR beta chain was obtained from a study of cytomegalovirus exposure and HLA in healthy donors. On the study more broadly: Genetic ancestry analysis placed about 76% of the 300 to 500 donors that were genotyped in the Caucasian-associated cluster. Broader study findings: Earlier analysis looked at TCR beta V segments, and most were productive about 87% or about 30% of the time.

In the PCR, 60 Vbeta and 13 Jbeta primers were used. Clones were read by immunoSEQ multiplex PCR, and TCRdb kept only the in-frame ones, dropping some. The sample carries some 70,000 clones, about 81% recorded once. The germline CDR1 and CDR2 sequences are PRHDT and FYEKMQ (reference sequence). The germline V and J ends were trimmed by 2 bases and 0 bases, with 16 bases remaining between them. The CDR3 is made up of 18 amino acids. In regard to this clone: What it binds is not known.

The chain recombines TRBV13 with TRBJ2-2, with D perhaps matching TRBD2 (6 bases). The source is a human donor in good health. The specimen sequenced was PBMCs. CDR3 loop: CASSLWGLASANTGELFF. CDR3 nucleotide sequence: TGTGCCAGCAGCTTATGGGGACTGGCCTCCGCGAACACCGGGGAGCTGTTTTTT.